A single sample gave rise to the 27 T cell receptor beta chains below, sequenced in a study of T cell responses to AZD1222 COVID-19 vaccine. TCRdb keeps only in-frame clones here, not all; method: immunoSEQ multiplex PCR. Here the sample spans about 140,000 clones, approximately 92% being singletons. This material consisted of peripheral blood, taken 28 days after the second AZD1222 dose. These receptors were taken from an adult who received the AZD1222 COVID-19 vaccine.

J is TRBJ2-7 and V is TRBV28; possible D gene TRBD2, 6 bases. V was shortened by 6 bases and J by 6 bases, with 24 bases between the two germline ends. Germline V gene data show CDR1 as MDHEN and CDR2 as SYDVKM. The CDR3 has 16 residues. CDR3 residues: CASSPIPGTGAGEQYF. In DNA form, the CDR3 reads TGTGCCAGCAGCCCGATACCCGGGACGGGAGCGGGCGAGCAGTACTTC.

V is TRBV10-2 and J is TRBJ1-5; D is uncertain. CDR1 WSHSY and CDR2 SAAADI come from the germline V gene. The germline V and J ends were trimmed by 6 bases and 0 bases, with 9 bases remaining between them. The length of the CDR3 is 14 residues. The CDR3, as DNA: TGCGCCAGCAGGCCACAGAATAGCAATCAGCCCCAGCATTTT. Amino acid sequence: CASRPQNSNQPQHF.

The gene calls are TRBV7-2 and TRBJ1-2, with D perhaps matching TRBD1 (5 bases). Germline V lookup: CDR1 SGHTA, CDR2 FQGNSA. The CDR3 length is 14 residues. V was shortened by 8 bases and J by 3 bases, with 16 bases between the two germline ends. The CDR3 sequence is CASYSGRNHYGYTF. The CDR3 bases are TGTGCCAGCTATTCGGGACGGAACCACTATGGCTACACCTTC.

This clone was recorded only once. The chain uses TRBV28 and TRBJ1-6, with D unresolved. CDR1 MDHEN and CDR2 SYDVKM come from the germline V gene. The V and J ends lost 2 bases and 9 bases respectively, with 2 bases between them. The CDR3 totals 11 residues. This CDR3 is CASSLTSPLHF. The CDR3 bases are TGTGCCAGCAGTTTAACTTCACCCCTCCACTTT.

The chain recombines TRBV7-2 with TRBJ2-5, with D perhaps assigned TRBD1 or TRBD2 (7 bases each). The CDR3 totals 13 residues. Looked up from germline, CDR1 is SGHTA and CDR2 is FQGNSA. The ends were cut back, 7 bases at V and 4 bases at J, with 13 bases in the middle. CDR3 amino acids: CASNSGGGETQYF. The DNA of the CDR3 is TGTGCCAGCAACTCAGGGGGGGGAGAGACCCAGTACTTC.

The chain has TRBV6-5 and TRBJ1-2; TRBD1 matches 9 bases. Germline assignment: CDR1 MNHEY and CDR2 SVGAGI. J was trimmed by 7 bases and V by 2 bases; bases with no gene match: 5. The CDR3 is 14 residues long. The CDR3 coding sequence is TGTGCCAGCAGTTACAGACAGGGGGGTACTGGCTACACCTTC. Translation gives CASSYRQGGTGYTF.

This chain uses TRBV19 with TRBJ1-2; unclear D gene. V lost 1 base to trimming and J lost 4 bases, with 13 bases between them. The CDR3 consists of 15 residues. Germline V CDR1 and CDR2: LNHDA, SQIVND (reference sequence). The CDR3 protein is CASSIGGQPAYGYTF. For the CDR3, the DNA is TGTGCCAGTAGTATAGGAGGGCAGCCAGCCTATGGCTACACCTTC.

The rearrangement links TRBV10-3 to TRBJ1-3, with D hard to call. V lost 7 bases to trimming and J lost 0 bases, with 7 bases between them. The CDR3 is 13 residues long. Germline V gives CDR1 ENHRY, CDR2 SYGVKD. CDR3 sequence: CAITVNSGNTIYF. The CDR3 DNA sequence: TGTGCCATCACTGTAAACTCTGGAAACACCATATATTTT.

V gene TRBV28 combines with J gene TRBJ2-5; 8 positions agree with TRBD1. Germline V gives CDR1 MDHEN, CDR2 SYDVKM. V lost 7 bases, J lost 5 bases, and 9 bases stayed unmatched. This CDR3 has 14 amino acids. The CDR3 DNA reads TGTGCCAGCAACAGGGGGGCAGGGGGCGAGACCCAGTACTTC. Protein: CASNRGAGGETQYF.

The chain employs TRBV3-1 (or the pseudogene TRBV3-2) and TRBJ1-2; D may be TRBD1 (5 bases). This CDR3 has 13 residues. Trimming removed 1 base from V and 8 bases from J, with 11 bases in between. Germline V CDR1 and CDR2: LGHDT, YNNKEL (reference sequence). The CDR3 nucleotides are TGTGCCAGCAGCCAAGGGGGTCCAGGGGGCTACACCTTC. This sequence encodes CASSQGGPGGYTF.

The chain is built from TRBV7-2 and TRBJ2-7; D gene unclear. V shed 4 bases and J shed 0 bases, with 7 bases lying between them. The germline gives CDR1 SGHTA, CDR2 FQGNSA. The CDR3 contains 13 residues. The CDR3, as DNA: TGTGCCAGCAGCTCCGACCCCTCCTACGAGCAGTACTTC. It codes for CASSSDPSYEQYF.

The gene calls are TRBV6-1 and TRBJ2-6; D gene ambiguous. Germline V gives CDR1 MNHNS, CDR2 SASEGT. V gave up 3 bases and J gave up 0 bases, with 9 bases separating them. The CDR3 has 16 residues. The CDR3 DNA reads as TGTGCCAGCAGTGAGGTATGGGTCTCTGGGGCCAACGTCCTGACTTTC. Protein: CASSEVWVSGANVLTF.

The J gene is TRBJ2-7, the V gene TRBV10-3, with a tentative D call TRBD2 (6 bases). Per germline, CDR1 ENHRY and CDR2 SYGVKD. The CDR3 is 14 amino acids. Trimming stripped 8 bases from V and 0 bases from J, with 14 bases between. The CDR3 DNA sequence: TGTGCCATCGGGAGGCAGGCCGGCTCCTACGAGCAGTACTTC. Translated: CAIGRQAGSYEQYF.

Written as DNA, the CDR3 is TGTGCCAGCAGTTTAGGGGCCCATGGCTACACCTTC. This translates into CASSLGAHGYTF. The genes are TRBV12-3 or TRBV12-4 and TRBJ1-2; D is unclear. Trimming took 1 base from V and 6 from J, leaving 6 bases between them. The CDR3 has 12 residues.

V gene TRBV6-5 combines with J gene TRBJ1-2; perhaps TRBD1 as D (5 bases). This CDR3 contains 11 residues. The V end was cut by 4 bases, the J end by 10 bases, with 10 bases between. CDR1 is MNHEY, CDR2 SVGAGI, per germline. CDR3 protein: CASSFKGHYTF. The CDR3 bases are TGTGCCAGCAGTTTTAAGGGGCACTACACCTTC.

The chain carries TRBV9 and TRBJ1-1; 8 bases are a match to TRBD1. V was pared by 4 bases and J by 3 bases, with 8 bases of the junction left unmatched. CDR1 and CDR2 from the germline V gene are SGDLS and YYNGEE. The CDR3 has 15 residues. CDR3 DNA sequence: TGTGCCAGCAGCCCGACCCAGGGGGCGGACACTGAAGCTTTCTTT. Translated: CASSPTQGADTEAFF.

The CDR3 reads CASSLNGYNEQFF. CDR3 sequence (DNA): TGCGCCAGCAGCTTGAATGGGTACAATGAGCAGTTCTTC. J is TRBJ2-1 and V is TRBV5-1, with unresolved D. Germline values: CDR1 SGHRS, CDR2 YFSETQ. Trimming removed 1 base at V and 4 bases at J, with 6 bases between. The CDR3 length is 13 residues.

The V and J genes are TRBV6-5 and TRBJ2-3, with 8 bases matching TRBD2. Looked up from germline, CDR1 is MNHEY and CDR2 is SVGAGI. The CDR3 extends over 15 amino acids. With 6 bases clipped from V and 1 base from J, the junction kept 6 bases outside the gene matches. As DNA, the CDR3 is TGTGCCAGCAGCCCCACGACTAGCGGCACAGATACGCAGTATTTT. It translates to CASSPTTSGTDTQYF.

The chain couples TRBV6-2 or TRBV6-3 to TRBJ2-3, with D possibly TRBD1 on 5 matching bases. The CDR3 runs to 14 residues. Germline V gene sequence: CDR1 MNHEY, CDR2 SVGEGT. V gave up 5 bases and J gave up 7 bases, with 16 bases separating them. The CDR3 protein is CASSTSRDGNTQYF. CDR3 in DNA: TGTGCCAGCAGTACGTCCAGGGATGGGAATACGCAGTATTTT.

V is TRBV7-9 and J is TRBJ1-6; possibly TRBD1 for D (5 bases). This CDR3 has 14 amino acids. From germline, CDR1 is SEHNR and CDR2 FQNEAQ (reference sequence). V lost 3 bases and J lost 9, with 12 bases in between. CDR3 amino acids: CASSLGPRASPLHF. The CDR3 coding sequence is TGTGCCAGCAGCTTGGGGCCAAGGGCTTCACCCCTCCACTTT.

This chain connects TRBV27 to TRBJ2-2; 11 nucleotides line up with TRBD2. V lost 6 bases to trimming and J lost 6 bases; unmatched junction nucleotides: 6. From germline, CDR1 is MNHEY and CDR2 SMNVEV (reference sequence). CDR3 size: 15 residues. The CDR3 sequence is CASRLAGVVPGELFF. The CDR3 coding sequence is TGTGCCAGCAGACTAGCGGGAGTGGTACCCGGGGAGCTGTTTTTT.

The J gene is TRBJ1-1, the V gene TRBV7-2; D remains unclear. Trimming removed 3 bases at V and 1 base at J, with 9 bases between. CDR1 and CDR2 from the germline V gene are SGHTA and FQGNSA. The CDR3 length is 14 residues. CDR3 bases: TGTGCCAGCAGCTTTAGGGAGAGGAACACTGAAGCTTTCTTT. It yields the protein CASSFRERNTEAFF.

The chain links TRBV28 to TRBJ2-2; TRBD1 matches at 9 bases. Germline loops: CDR1 MDHEN, CDR2 SYDVKM. The CDR3 is made up of 17 amino acids. The junction had 12 bases not matched to a gene; V was cut back by 8 bases and J by 2 bases. As DNA, the CDR3 is TGTGCCAGCCTTCCGACAGGGGGTAGCGGCAACACCGGGGAGCTGTTTTTT. It specifies CASLPTGGSGNTGELFF.

The CDR3 loop reads CASSEANMGNYGYTF. The CDR3 DNA sequence: TGTGCCAGCAGTGAAGCGAATATGGGGAACTATGGCTACACCTTC. The gene calls are TRBV6-1 and TRBJ1-2; unclear D gene. Trimming left V 0 bases short and J 2 bases short, with 10 bases between. Germline V gene data show CDR1 as MNHNS and CDR2 as SASEGT. This CDR3 contains 15 residues.

The chain is built from TRBV10-3 and TRBJ2-7, with D possibly being TRBD1 (6 bases). V was clipped by 4 bases and J by 7 bases, with 17 bases between them. The CDR3 has 14 amino acids. Germline V gene sequence: CDR1 ENHRY, CDR2 SYGVKD. CDR3 nucleotide sequence: TGTGCCATCAGTGGGGGGACACCCCAGGAGGAGCAGTACTTC. It translates to CAISGGTPQEEQYF.

This clone has just one count. The rearrangement joins TRBV11-2 to TRBJ1-1; TRBD1 aligns across 7 bases. Germline CDR1 and CDR2: SGHAT and FQNNGV. V lost 1 base, J lost 0 bases, and 8 bases stayed unmatched. The CDR3 consists of 17 residues. The CDR3 loop reads CASSLGWGGQMNTEAFF. CDR3 coding DNA: TGTGCCAGCAGCTTAGGCTGGGGGGGACAGATGAACACTGAAGCTTTCTTT.

The chain recombines TRBV6-5 with TRBJ1-2; a possible D gene is TRBD1 (5 bases). Trimming removed 7 bases at V and 4 bases at J, with 13 bases between. This CDR3 region has 13 residues. CDR1 MNHEY and CDR2 SVGAGI come from the germline V gene. CDR3 sequence: CASKRGGSYGYTF. As DNA, the CDR3 is TGTGCCAGCAAACGGGGGGGAAGCTATGGCTACACCTTC.